This T cell receptor (beta chain) was profiled in a study of T cell responses to AZD1222 COVID-19 vaccine. Notes on the study in general: The peak T cell response came first, and repertoires were sampled only after it. Increases in Spike-specific TCR breadth and depth were seen after two AZD1222 doses. Donors in the cohort were predominantly white British and more often female, and clonal diversity was possibly underestimated.

Generated by immunoSEQ multiplex PCR, the TCRdb table keeps only in-frame clones and is missing some. The table has about 140,000 clones, roughly 92% seen once. On this clone: The antigen is undetermined.

This CDR3 region has 13 residues. Germline assignment: CDR1 LGHDT and CDR2 YNNKEL (reference sequence). The V end was cut by 5 bases, the J end by 6 bases, with 14 bases between. The source is an adult in good health. The chain uses TRBV3-1 (or the pseudogene TRBV3-2) and TRBJ2-7; D might be TRBD2 (6 bases). This material consisted of peripheral blood, taken on day 0 of AZD1222 vaccination. The CDR3 DNA reads as TGTGCCAGCAGCGTTAGAGGAGGGAGCGAGCAGTACTTC. It specifies CASSVRGGSEQYF.